This is a list of T cell receptor beta chains from one sample in a study of cytomegalovirus exposure and HLA in healthy donors. Measured with immunoSEQ multiplex PCR; TCRdb has only the in-frame clones, and not every one. The data hold roughly 120,000 clones, with more than 65% observed a single time. The sample comprised PBMCs. All receptors come from a woman younger than 30 in good health and CMV-seropositive. Both conserved end residues are part of each CDR3. Fields, in order: V gene, D gene, J gene, clone size, CDR3 protein, CDR3 DNA. The D gene is left open where the match is weak. The size entry is marked missing in some rows and otherwise reads once, few, many or a size class.

V: TRBV5-4; D: TRBD1; J: TRBJ1-2; size: NA; CDR3: CASSVQGDYGYTF; DNA: TGTGCCAGCAGCGTTCAGGGGGACTATGGCTACACCTTC
V: TRBV7-3; D: TRBD2; J: TRBJ2-3; size: NA; CDR3: CASSATSGGLNTQYF; DNA: TGTGCCAGCAGCGCGACTAGCGGGGGGCTAAATACGCAGTATTTT
V: TRBV9; D: NA; J: TRBJ1-1; size: NA; CDR3: CASSVATGYEAFF; DNA: TGTGCCAGCAGCGTAGCTACGGGGTACGAAGCTTTCTTT
V: TRBV21-1; D: NA; J: TRBJ2-1; size: NA; CDR3: CASSKAGTEDPGLAVLSSYNEQFF; DNA: TGTGCCAGCAGCAAAGCTGGGACAGAAGATCCGGGACTAGCGGTATTGAGCTCCTACAATGAGCAGTTCTTC
V: TRBV30; D: NA; J: TRBJ1-6; size: NA; CDR3: CACGGGRRDNSPLHF; DNA: TGTGCCTGCGGGGGGGGGAGGAGAGATAATTCACCCCTCCACTTT
V: TRBV2; D: TRBD1; J: TRBJ2-7; size: NA; CDR3: CASSLNRGNEQYF; DNA: TGTGCCAGCAGTTTAAACAGGGGGAACGAGCAGTACTTC
V: TRBV10-3; D: NA; J: TRBJ2-7; size: once; CDR3: CAISESDSTPYEQYF; DNA: TGTGCCATCAGTGAGTCGGACAGTACTCCCTACGAGCAGTACTTC
V: TRBV18; D: TRBD1; J: TRBJ2-7; size: NA; CDR3: CASSPGTGTDLRKYF; DNA: TGTGCCAGCTCACCAGGAACCGGGACAGATCTCAGAAAGTACTTC
V: TRBV9; D: TRBD1; J: TRBJ2-7; size: NA; CDR3: CASSVDGTGAYEQYF; DNA: TGTGCCAGCAGCGTAGACGGGACAGGAGCCTACGAGCAGTACTTC
V: TRBV5-4; D: NA; J: TRBJ1-4; size: few; CDR3: CASSLKGVEEKLFF; DNA: TGTGCCAGCAGCTTAAAGGGAGTGGAGGAAAAACTGTTTTTT
V: TRBV19; D: TRBD1; J: TRBJ2-5; size: few; CDR3: CASSIDRGMEKTQYF; DNA: TGTGCCAGTAGTATCGACAGGGGAATGGAGAAGACCCAGTACTTC
V: TRBV6-5; D: TRBD2; J: TRBJ2-1; size: NA; CDR3: CASRSGAPGEQFF; DNA: TGTGCCAGCAGAAGCGGGGCCCCGGGTGAGCAGTTCTTC
V: TRBV7-9; D: NA; J: TRBJ2-7; size: NA; CDR3: CSSSFGGAANEQYF; DNA: TGTTCCAGCAGCTTCGGAGGGGCGGCCAACGAGCAGTACTTC
V: TRBV19; D: NA; J: TRBJ1-5; size: NA; CDR3: CASRGVSNQPQHF; DNA: TGTGCCAGTAGAGGGGTTAGCAATCAGCCCCAGCATTTT